This T cell receptor beta chain is from a study of early T cells in non-severe SARS-CoV-2 infection. General study findings and limits: In VDJdb matching, anti-spike CD8 responses were favored while private and CD4 specificities went missing.

In this sample, this clonotype turned up a few times. Antigen unknown. The library protocol tagged individual cDNA molecules with unique molecular identifiers. TCRdb processed the 5' RACE reads anew with MiXCR; each CDR3 protein has one entry. Here the sample spans tens of thousands of distinct CDR3 sequences, roughly 12% being singletons. Input material: whole blood. This TCR derives from an adult who was a healthcare worker with PCR-confirmed SARS-CoV-2 infection or an uninfected control (not recorded which).

In nucleotides, the CDR3 is TGTGCCAGCAGCTTACTCTGGGAGAACACTGAAGCTTTCTTT. As protein: CASSLLWENTEAFF. The chain uses TRBV11-2 and TRBJ1-1; D gene unclear. The V and J ends lost 2 bases and 1 base respectively, with 8 bases between them. The V gene's germline CDR1 is SGHAT and CDR2 FQNNGV. CDR3 length equals 14 residues.